Sequencing of this T cell receptor (beta chain) was carried out in a study of blood T cell repertoires in COVID-19. Turning to the study itself: In each case, the material was cDNA or gDNA derived from T cells, B-cell-depleted T cells, or PBMCs.

The V end was cut by 1 base, the J end by 6 bases, with 16 bases between. The germline gives CDR1 SGHRS, CDR2 YFSETQ. The CDR3 spans 15 residues. In the original analysis: The authors estimated nucleated cell counts from reference gene primer amplification. Using immunoSEQ multiplex PCR, the repertoire was profiled, and TCRdb retains in-frame clones only, with some absent. The V and J calls and clone size were taken over from that table, and D and trimming were inferred from the DNA. The sample lists approximately 22,000 clones, 75% to 90% occurring once. Input material: peripheral blood. This clonotype was sampled from a human donor in a cohort sampled during active COVID-19. V gene TRBV5-1 combines with J gene TRBJ1-2; tentatively, D is TRBD1 (6 bases). DNA for the CDR3: TGCGCCAGCAGCTTGTGGGGACAAGGGTCCGATGGCTACACCTTC. Its translation is CASSLWGQGSDGYTF.